This T cell receptor (beta chain) appears in the sequencing data of a study of blood T cell repertoires in COVID-19. Study at large: The study drew acute and convalescent COVID-19 samples from the United States, Italy and Spain. Sample material is recorded as cDNA or gDNA derived from T cells, B-cell-depleted T cells, or PBMCs.

The count of this clone is one. During active infection, Seattle patients enrolled and were then monitored through disease. Original handling: Amplification with reference gene primers provided the estimates of nucleated cell counts. Sequenced by immunoSEQ multiplex PCR; TCRdb stores in-frame clones only, minus some. V and J calls and clone size are as listed in that table; D and trimming were resolved from the DNA. The sample contains fewer than 300,000 clones, just over 90% of which appear only once. V lost 5 bases, J lost 9 bases, and 9 bases stayed unmatched. There are 15 residues in the CDR3. CDR1 and CDR2 (germline): SGHAT, FQNNGV.

The V call is TRBV11-2, the J call TRBJ2-3; 12 bases map to TRBD2. Specimen: peripheral blood. The sequence came from a woman younger than 45 with COVID-19, enrolled during active disease. Here the CDR3 reads CASSARLAGAPTQYF. The DNA of the CDR3 is TGTGCCAGCAGCGCCAGACTAGCGGGAGCGCCGACGCAGTATTTT.